The 3 T cell receptor beta chains given below trace back to one sample, sequenced in a study of T cell repertoires in cytomegalovirus infection. One entry per CDR3 protein results from TCRdb running MiXCR on the reads. The sample records some 160,000 distinct CDR3 sequences, roughly a sixth being singletons. The sequenced sample consisted of CD8+ T cells from PBMCs. The receptors were sampled from a human donor in good health (CMV status not recorded). Some clones in this sample may be carry-over from other donors' samples.

This clonotype was observed a few times. The gene calls are TRBV5-1 and TRBJ2-7, with D tentatively TRBD1 or TRBD2 (5 bases each). This CDR3 is built from 15 residues. In germline, CDR1 is SGHRS, CDR2 YFSETQ. Trimming cost V 0 bases and J 5 bases, with 15 bases left between them. The CDR3 coding sequence is TGCGCCAGCAGCTTGGAAGGTCTCGGGACGGACGAGCAGTACTTC. It codes for CASSLEGLGTDEQYF.

The chain uses TRBV28 and TRBJ2-5; 7 bases are a match to TRBD2. The germline V gene encodes CDR1 MDHEN and CDR2 SYDVKM. The CDR3 extends over 15 amino acids. Losses at the gene ends were 7 bases for V and 1 base for J; bases not matched to a gene: 9. The CDR3 nucleotides are TGTGCCAGCACCACGCCCGGGACTACCCAAGAGACCCAGTACTTC. It translates to CASTTPGTTQETQYF.

This clonotype was seen a few times. The chain couples TRBV6-8 to TRBJ2-5, with D maybe TRBD2 (6 bases). The CDR3 sequence is 14 residues long. Deletions cut 2 bases from V and 2 bases from J, with 9 bases between. Per the germline V gene, CDR1 is MNHGY and CDR2 is SAAAGT. The CDR3 nucleotides are TGTGCCAGCAGTTACCTCGGACTACAAGAGACCCAGTACTTC. Protein sequence: CASSYLGLQETQYF.